Following are 8 T cell receptor beta chains from one sample sequenced in a study of CD8+CD57+ T cells in acquired aplastic anemia. The study profiled TCR beta VDJ and CDR3 using genomic DNA as template. TCRdb independently ran MiXCR on the reads; one entry per CDR3 protein. The data contain roughly 290,000 distinct CDR3 sequences, roughly 59% of them singletons. Whoever was chosen for sequencing had shown CD8+CD57+ cell expansion by flow cytometry. The specimen sequenced was sorted CD4+, CD8+, or CD8+CD57+ T cells (not recorded which) from PBMCs. These receptors were collected from a human donor with aplastic anemia.

The chain carries TRBV6-4 and TRBJ2-2; 7 positions agree with TRBD1. The CDR3 is 15 residues long. Unmatched junction bases numbered 5, after V lost 0 bases and J lost 7 bases. CDR1 is MRHNA, CDR2 SNTAGT, per germline. CDR3 residues: CASSDSGGDIGELFF. The CDR3, as DNA: TGTGCCAGCAGTGACTCAGGGGGCGACATCGGGGAGCTGTTTTTT.

Points on this clonotype: The junction differs from germline at one of its ends, possibly a read error. CDR3 region: CAISDAGF. CDR3 DNA sequence: TGTGCCATCAGCGACGCAGGCTTC. This chain uses TRBV10-1 with TRBJ2-7; D gene ambiguous. Germline CDR1 reads WNHNN; CDR2 reads SYGVQD (reference sequence). The CDR3 is made up of 8 amino acids.

This clonotype was recorded a few times. This chain connects TRBV7-9 to TRBJ2-7; possible D gene TRBD1, 6 bases. CDR3 length equals 13 residues. Germline CDR1 and CDR2: SEHNR and FQNEAQ (reference sequence). V lost 6 bases to trimming and J lost 5 bases, with 14 bases between them. The CDR3 bases are TGTGCCAGCAGTTTCGGCAGGGGAGACGAGCAGTACTTC. This sequence encodes CASSFGRGDEQYF.

This clonotype was observed many times. CDR3 amino acids: CASSYSRTGHQPQHF. For the CDR3, the DNA is TGTGCCAGCAGTTACAGCCGGACAGGCCATCAGCCCCAGCATTTT. The V gene is TRBV6-5, the J gene TRBJ1-5, with 7 bases matching TRBD1. The germline CDR1 and CDR2 sequences are MNHEY and SVGAGI. This CDR3 comprises 15 residues. Trimming took 2 bases from V and 5 from J; bases not matched to a gene: 6.

This chain connects TRBV7-6 to TRBJ2-7; TRBD1 agrees at 7 bases. The CDR3 contains 15 residues. In germline, CDR1 is SGHVS, CDR2 FNYEAQ. Germline trimming cut 4 bases from V and 4 bases from J; bases unmatched to any gene: 10. The CDR3 nucleotides are TGTGCCAGCAGCTCACAGACAGGGTTATCTTACGAGCAGTACTTC. Translation: CASSSQTGLSYEQYF.

The chain carries TRBV25-1 and TRBJ1-2; 9 bases are shared with TRBD1. Looked up from germline, CDR1 is MGHDK and CDR2 is SYGVNS. The CDR3 sequence is 14 residues long. The V and J ends lost 6 bases and 6 bases, in that order; junction bases with no gene match: 8. CDR3 DNA: TGTGCCAGCAGGACAGGGGGATCGGTCGATGGCTACACCTTC. This codes for CASRTGGSVDGYTF.

V is TRBV15 and J is TRBJ2-7, with no clear D. Germline CDR1 reads LNHNV; CDR2 reads YYDKDF (reference sequence). The CDR3 is 14 residues long. Trimming removed 0 bases from V and 1 base from J, with 7 bases in between. DNA of the CDR3: TGTGCCACCAGCAGAGATCTACAGTCCTACGAGCAGTACTTC. This gives the protein CATSRDLQSYEQYF.

This rearrangement joins TRBV5-1 to TRBJ1-5, with unresolved D. The CDR3 is 13 residues long. Germline CDR1 reads SGHRS; CDR2 reads YFSETQ. V lost 5 bases, J lost 1 base, and 7 bases lay in between. The CDR3 is CASRSDSNQPQHF. CDR3 nucleotides: TGCGCCAGCAGATCTGACAGCAATCAGCCCCAGCATTTT.